This T cell receptor (beta chain) is from a study of cytomegalovirus exposure and HLA in healthy donors. It was with 60 Vbeta and 13 Jbeta primers that the PCR ran. The data were produced by immunoSEQ multiplex PCR, yet TCRdb's version contains in-frame clones alone and is incomplete. This sample has about 170,000 clones, with less than 85% found just once. Note on this clone: Antigen specificity is unknown.

Study-level points and caveats: Analyses of presence and absence presupposed an approximately uniform sequencing depth across donors. TCR beta V segments were, for the most part, productive about 90% or about 30% of the time in an earlier analysis.

The CDR3 extends over 10 amino acids. Sequencing was done on a sample of PBMCs. The V call is TRBV21-1, the J call TRBJ2-4; the table's D gene call, TRBD1, was not cross checked with the DNA. TRBV21-1 is an annotated pseudogene. This clonotype originated in a boy aged 2 to 10 in good health and CMV-seronegative. The CDR3 region has the DNA TGTGCCAGCAGCACTAGGGGCCAGTACTTC. Translated, it gives CASSTRGQYF.